This entry lists 20 T cell receptor beta chains sequenced from one sample in a study of early T cells in non-severe SARS-CoV-2 infection. TCRdb independently ran MiXCR on the 5' RACE reads; one entry per CDR3 protein. The sample holds some 45,000 distinct CDR3 sequences, about 7% seen once. The sequencing input was whole blood. Source of these receptors: an adult who was a healthcare worker with PCR-confirmed SARS-CoV-2 infection or an uninfected control (not recorded which).

Many counts were recorded for this clonotype. V gene TRBV6-2 or TRBV6-3 combines with J gene TRBJ1-5; D remains unclear. This CDR3 region has 11 residues. The V gene lost 6 bases and the J gene lost 8 bases, with 8 bases spanning the gap. Germline V gene sequence: CDR1 MNHEY, CDR2 SVGEGT. This CDR3 is CASSDGKPQHF. For the CDR3, the DNA is TGTGCCAGCAGCGATGGGAAGCCCCAGCATTTT.

This clonotype was seen repeatedly, ten times or more. V gene TRBV6-2 or TRBV6-3 combines with J gene TRBJ1-2; a weak D match, TRBD1 (6 bases). CDR1 MNHEY and CDR2 SVGEGT come from the germline V gene. V was clipped by 7 bases and J by 7 bases, with 19 bases between them. There are 14 residues in the CDR3. The CDR3 is CASTDRTAFGGYTF. The CDR3 DNA reads TGTGCCAGCACTGACAGGACCGCTTTCGGTGGCTACACCTTC.

This clonotype was seen ten or more times. The chain employs TRBV27 and TRBJ2-7; 7 nucleotides match TRBD1. This CDR3 has 13 residues. Trimming cost V 4 bases and J 3 bases; bases outside gene matches: 3. Germline CDR1 is MNHEY and CDR2 is SMNVEV (reference sequence). CDR3 residues: CASSSDRVYEQYF. The CDR3 DNA reads as TGTGCCAGCAGTTCCGACAGGGTCTACGAGCAGTACTTC.

The table lists this clonotype with many counts. V is TRBV18 and J is TRBJ2-3; TRBD2 agrees at 7 bases. This CDR3 has 17 residues. V trimming: 3 bases; J trimming: 1 base; junction bases outside the gene matches: 10. Germline-derived CDR1 and CDR2 are KGHSH and LQKENI. The chain's CDR3 is CASSPPRGGPRTDTQYF. CDR3 nucleotide sequence: TGTGCCAGCTCACCTCCTAGGGGAGGGCCACGCACAGATACGCAGTATTTT. The entire variable domain, with the rest obtained from reference TRBV18 and TRBJ2-3, is as follows: NAGVMQNPRHLVRRRGQEARLRCSPMKGHSHVYWYRQLPEEGLKFMVYLQKENIIDESGMPKERFSAEFPKEGPSILRIQQVVRGDSAAYFCASSPPRGGPRTDTQYFGPGTRLTVL.

The sample holds a few counts of this clonotype. This rearrangement joins TRBV18 to TRBJ1-4, with a tentative D call TRBD1 (5 bases). Trimming removed 3 bases from V and 6 bases from J, with 11 bases in between. Per germline, CDR1 KGHSH and CDR2 LQKENI. The CDR3 runs to 14 residues. CDR3 DNA: TGTGCCAGCTCACCCGTTGTGGGACATGAAAAACTGTTTTTT. Its translation: CASSPVVGHEKLFF. Filled out from reference TRBV18 and TRBJ1-4, the complete variable domain reads NAGVMQNPRHLVRRRGQEARLRCSPMKGHSHVYWYRQLPEEGLKFMVYLQKENIIDESGMPKERFSAEFPKEGPSILRIQQVVRGDSAAYFCASSPVVGHEKLFFGSGTQLSVL.

There are a few counts of this clonotype. J is TRBJ2-7 and V is TRBV28; 11 bases match TRBD1. Trimming cost V 6 bases and J 3 bases; bases outside gene matches: 4. CDR1 MDHEN and CDR2 SYDVKM come from the germline V gene. This CDR3 has 14 amino acids. This CDR3 reads CASREGTGGYEQYF. The CDR3 DNA is TGTGCCAGCAGGGAGGGGACAGGGGGCTACGAGCAGTACTTC.

The sample holds one count of this clonotype. The chain carries TRBV6-5 and TRBJ2-5, with D perhaps assigned TRBD1 or TRBD2 (5 bases each). This CDR3 contains 15 residues. CDR1 is MNHEY and CDR2 is SVGAGI in the germline V gene. V was shortened by 4 bases and J by 2 bases, with 14 bases between the two germline ends. The CDR3 DNA reads TGTGCCAGCAGTTTCGTCTCCGGGGCTCAAGAGACCCAGTACTTC. It is translated as CASSFVSGAQETQYF.

In this sample, this clonotype turned up many times. CDR3 DNA: TGTGCCAGCAGCCGGAGTAGATTTCTTGGGGATGAGCAGTTCTTC. Its protein is CASSRSRFLGDEQFF. V and J are TRBV6-2 or TRBV6-3 and TRBJ2-1; D is unclear. The CDR3 runs to 15 residues. The germline V gene encodes CDR1 MNHEY and CDR2 SVGEGT. V gave up 6 bases and J gave up 8 bases, with 20 bases separating them.

The genes are TRBV4-3 and TRBJ2-7, with no clear D. Germline assignment: CDR1 LGHNA and CDR2 YSLEER. This CDR3 contains 13 residues. V was trimmed by 1 base and J by 6 bases, leaving 10 bases between them. This CDR3 reads CASSQGKGGEQYF. The CDR3 DNA is TGCGCCAGCAGCCAAGGGAAGGGCGGCGAGCAGTACTTC.

This clonotype was seen at least ten times. This chain uses TRBV28 with TRBJ2-7; perhaps D is TRBD1 or TRBD2 (5 bases each). The CDR3 is 15 amino acids. V was pared by 7 bases and J by 0 bases, with 16 bases between. CDR1 and CDR2 from the germline V gene are MDHEN and SYDVKM. The DNA for the CDR3 is TGTGCCAGCAAATTCCAGGGAGATGACTCCTACGAGCAGTACTTC. This sequence encodes CASKFQGDDSYEQYF.

The rearrangement joins TRBV20-1 to TRBJ1-5; D perhaps matches TRBD1 (5 bases). V lost 1 base, J lost 0 bases, and 10 bases lay in between. CDR1 and CDR2 from the germline V gene are DFQATT and SNEGSKA (reference sequence). There are 15 residues in the CDR3. The CDR3 DNA is TGCAGTGCTAGAGGACAGTTCGATAGCAATCAGCCCCAGCATTTT. Translating it yields CSARGQFDSNQPQHF.

This clonotype has a handful of counts. The rearrangement uses TRBV6-5 and TRBJ2-5, with D maybe TRBD1 (5 bases). V was shortened by 5 bases and J by 5 bases, with 21 bases between the two germline ends. The CDR3 is 16 residues long. Germline V CDR1 and CDR2: MNHEY, SVGAGI. The CDR3 here is CASSTFYQGVRETQYF. CDR3 DNA: TGTGCCAGCAGTACCTTTTATCAGGGTGTCCGCGAGACCCAGTACTTC.

V and J are TRBV29-1 and TRBJ2-1, with 10 bases fitting TRBD1. In germline, CDR1 is SQVTM, CDR2 ANQGSEA. Trimming removed 7 bases from V and 6 bases from J; junction bases left unmatched: 3. The CDR3 consists of 12 residues. The CDR3 bases are TGCAGCGGTGGACAGGGGGGCAATGAGCAGTTCTTC. Its translation: CSGGQGGNEQFF.

This clonotype appeared a few times. The genes are TRBV5-1 and TRBJ2-5; D not resolved. The germline V and J ends were trimmed by 0 bases and 0 bases, with 0 bases remaining between them. CDR1 is SGHRS, CDR2 YFSETQ, per germline. There are 12 residues in the CDR3. CDR3 sequence (DNA): TGCGCCAGCAGCTTGGACCAAGAGACCCAGTACTTC. Protein: CASSLDQETQYF. Variable domain in full (rest from reference TRBV5-1 and TRBJ2-5): KAGVTQTPRYLIKTRGQQVTLSCSPISGHRSVSWYQQTPGQGLQFLFEYFSETQRNKGNFPGRFSGRQFSNSRSEMNVSTLELGDSALYLCASSLDQETQYFGPGTRLLVL.

This clonotype was counted many times. The chain joins TRBV20-1 to TRBJ2-7; 13 bases align to TRBD2. CDR3 length: 16 residues. Germline trimming cut 5 bases from V and 2 bases from J; bases unmatched to any gene: 9. Germline assignment: CDR1 DFQATT and CDR2 SNEGSKA (reference sequence). CDR3 amino acids: CSASGTSGVGPYEQYF. The CDR3 nucleotides are TGCAGTGCTTCCGGGACTAGCGGGGTAGGGCCCTACGAGCAGTACTTC.

This clonotype came up many times. As DNA, the CDR3 is TGTGCCAGCAGCCAGGGACAGGGGAATTCACCCCTCCACTTT. This sequence encodes CASSQGQGNSPLHF. This chain connects TRBV3-1 to TRBJ1-6; 10 nucleotides line up with TRBD1. This CDR3 is built from 14 residues. Germline assignment: CDR1 LGHDT and CDR2 YNNKEL (reference sequence). J gave up 7 bases and V 3 bases, and 0 bases lay outside the gene matches.

There are a few counts of this clonotype. This chain joins TRBV5-1 and TRBJ2-7; TRBD1 matches 7 bases. Germline V gene data show CDR1 as SGHRS and CDR2 as YFSETQ. V lost 0 bases and J lost 0; bases outside the gene matches: 3. The length of the CDR3 is 15 residues. The CDR3 reads CASSLAGTDSYEQYF. In DNA, the CDR3 is TGCGCCAGCAGCTTGGCAGGGACAGACTCCTACGAGCAGTACTTC.

This clonotype was picked up many times. The chain couples TRBV28 to TRBJ2-7; D is perhaps TRBD1 (6 bases). The CDR3 covers 15 residues. The germline CDR1 and CDR2 sequences are MDHEN and SYDVKM. Trimming shortened V by 5 bases and J by 0 bases, and 14 bases separated the two germline ends. Here the CDR3 DNA reads TGTGCCAGCAGTGGATGGTACAGGGTCTCCTACGAGCAGTACTTC. Encoded protein: CASSGWYRVSYEQYF. Supplemented by reference TRBV28 and TRBJ2-7, the full variable domain reads DVKVTQSSRYLVKRTGEKVFLECVQDMDHENMFWYRQDPGLGLRLIYFSYDVKMKEKGDIPEGYSVSREKKERFSLILESASTNQTSMYLCASSGWYRVSYEQYFGPGTRLTVT.

The chain carries TRBV9 and TRBJ2-5; D not certain. Germline CDR1 and CDR2: SGDLS and YYNGEE. The CDR3 spans 13 residues. V lost 3 bases, J lost 4 bases, and 10 bases lay in between. The DNA of the CDR3 is TGTGCCAGCAGCGCCGGCCCCAGAGAGACCCAGTACTTC. This sequence encodes CASSAGPRETQYF.

This clonotype has more than one count but fewer than ten. The genes are TRBV10-3 and TRBJ1-6; 7 bases are shared with TRBD1. The J segment lost 3 bases and the V segment lost 0 bases, leaving 8 bases of the junction unmatched. The CDR3 length is 18 residues. The germline V gene encodes CDR1 ENHRY and CDR2 SYGVKD. CDR3 bases: TGTGCCATCAGTGAGTCAACAGGCCGGGACAGCTATAATTCACCCCTCCACTTT. This gives the protein CAISESTGRDSYNSPLHF.